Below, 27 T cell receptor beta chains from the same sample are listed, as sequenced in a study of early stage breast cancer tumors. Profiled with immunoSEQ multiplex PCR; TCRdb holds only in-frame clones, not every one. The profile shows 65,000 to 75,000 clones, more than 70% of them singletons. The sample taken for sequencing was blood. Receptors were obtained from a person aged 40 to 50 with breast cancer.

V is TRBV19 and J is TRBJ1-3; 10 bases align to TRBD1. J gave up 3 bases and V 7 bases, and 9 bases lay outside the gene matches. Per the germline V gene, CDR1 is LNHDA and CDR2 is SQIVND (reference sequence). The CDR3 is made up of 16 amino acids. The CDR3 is CASTKRGQGGGNTIYF. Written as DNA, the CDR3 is TGTGCCAGTACCAAACGTGGACAGGGGGGTGGAAACACCATATATTTT.

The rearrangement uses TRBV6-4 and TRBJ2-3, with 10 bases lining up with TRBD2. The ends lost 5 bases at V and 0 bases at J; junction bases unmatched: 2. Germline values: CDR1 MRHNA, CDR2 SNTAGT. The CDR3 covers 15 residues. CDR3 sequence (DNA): TGTGCCAGCAGTCCGACTAGCGGGAGCACAGATACGCAGTATTTT. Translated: CASSPTSGSTDTQYF.

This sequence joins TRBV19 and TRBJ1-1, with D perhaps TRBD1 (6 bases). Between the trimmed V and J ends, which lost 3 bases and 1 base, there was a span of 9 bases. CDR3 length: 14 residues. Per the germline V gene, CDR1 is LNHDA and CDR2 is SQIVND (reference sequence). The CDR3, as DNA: TGTGCCAGTAGTATCAGGGGAGGGAACACTGAAGCTTTCTTT. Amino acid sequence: CASSIRGGNTEAFF.

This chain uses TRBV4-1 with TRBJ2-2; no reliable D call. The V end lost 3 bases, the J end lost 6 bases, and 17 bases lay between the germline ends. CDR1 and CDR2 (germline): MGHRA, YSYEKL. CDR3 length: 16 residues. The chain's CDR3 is CASSHPGRIGAGELFF. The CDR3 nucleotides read TGCGCCAGCAGCCATCCCGGCCGGATTGGGGCCGGGGAGCTGTTTTTT.

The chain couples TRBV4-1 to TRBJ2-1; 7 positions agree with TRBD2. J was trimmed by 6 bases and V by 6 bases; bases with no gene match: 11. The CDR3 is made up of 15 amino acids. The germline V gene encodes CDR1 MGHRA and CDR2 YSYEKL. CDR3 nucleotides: TGCGCCAGCAGTCGTAAGGTTGTAGCGGGCAATGAGCAGTTCTTC. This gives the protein CASSRKVVAGNEQFF.

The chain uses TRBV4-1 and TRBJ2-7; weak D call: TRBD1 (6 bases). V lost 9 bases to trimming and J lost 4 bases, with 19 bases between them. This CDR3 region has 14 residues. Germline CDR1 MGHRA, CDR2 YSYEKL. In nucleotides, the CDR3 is TGCGCCAGTAAAACTTGGACAGAAGATTACGAGCAGTACTTC. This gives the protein CASKTWTEDYEQYF.

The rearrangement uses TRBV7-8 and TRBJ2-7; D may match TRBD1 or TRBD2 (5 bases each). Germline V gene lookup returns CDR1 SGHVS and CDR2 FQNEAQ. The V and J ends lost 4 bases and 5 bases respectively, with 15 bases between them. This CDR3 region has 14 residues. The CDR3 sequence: CASSSRGLSNEQYF. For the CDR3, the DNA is TGTGCCAGCAGCTCCCGGGGCTTATCCAACGAGCAGTACTTC.

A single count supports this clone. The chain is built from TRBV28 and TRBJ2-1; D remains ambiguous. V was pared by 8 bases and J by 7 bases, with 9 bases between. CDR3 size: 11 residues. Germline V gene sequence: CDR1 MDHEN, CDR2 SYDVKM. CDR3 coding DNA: TGTGCCAGCCACACGGCTAATGAGCAGTTCTTC. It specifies CASHTANEQFF.

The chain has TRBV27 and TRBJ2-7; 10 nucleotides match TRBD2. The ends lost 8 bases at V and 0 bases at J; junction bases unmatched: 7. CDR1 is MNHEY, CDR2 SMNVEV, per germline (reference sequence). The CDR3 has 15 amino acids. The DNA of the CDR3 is TGTGCCAGCGGATACAGGACTAGCGGCTCCTACGAGCAGTACTTC. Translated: CASGYRTSGSYEQYF.

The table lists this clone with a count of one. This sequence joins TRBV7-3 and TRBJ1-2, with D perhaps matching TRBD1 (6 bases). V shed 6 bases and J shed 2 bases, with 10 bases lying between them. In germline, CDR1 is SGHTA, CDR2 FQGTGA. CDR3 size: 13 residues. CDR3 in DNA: TGTGCCAGCAGTTTACAGGGCAACTATGGCTACACCTTC. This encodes CASSLQGNYGYTF.

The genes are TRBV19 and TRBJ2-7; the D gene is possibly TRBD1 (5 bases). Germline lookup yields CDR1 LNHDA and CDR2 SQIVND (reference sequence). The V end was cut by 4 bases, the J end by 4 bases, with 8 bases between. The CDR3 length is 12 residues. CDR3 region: CASSRGDYEQYF. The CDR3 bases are TGTGCCAGTAGTAGGGGCGATTACGAGCAGTACTTC.

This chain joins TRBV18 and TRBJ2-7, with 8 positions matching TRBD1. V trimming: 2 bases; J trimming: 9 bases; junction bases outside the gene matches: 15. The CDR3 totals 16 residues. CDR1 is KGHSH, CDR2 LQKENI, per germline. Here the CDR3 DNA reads TGTGCCAGCTCACCATTAACAGGGGGTACCTCAAAGGGGCAGTACTTC. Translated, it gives CASSPLTGGTSKGQYF. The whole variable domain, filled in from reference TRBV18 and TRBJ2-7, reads NAGVMQNPRHLVRRRGQEARLRCSPMKGHSHVYWYRQLPEEGLKFMVYLQKENIIDESGMPKERFSAEFPKEGPSILRIQQVVRGDSAAYFCASSPLTGGTSKGQYFGPGTRLTVT.

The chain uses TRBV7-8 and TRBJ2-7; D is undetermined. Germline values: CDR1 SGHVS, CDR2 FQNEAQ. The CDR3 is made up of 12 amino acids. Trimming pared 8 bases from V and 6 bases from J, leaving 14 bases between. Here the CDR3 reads CASGLPSSEQYF. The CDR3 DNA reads TGTGCCAGCGGGCTACCATCGTCCGAGCAGTACTTC.

The CDR3 nucleotides are TGTGCCAGCAGCTCGTCGGTGGGGGAGCAGTACTTC. This codes for CASSSSVGEQYF. The chain couples TRBV28 to TRBJ2-7; D remains unclear. The germline CDR1 and CDR2 sequences are MDHEN and SYDVKM. This CDR3 has 12 residues. Trimming took off 6 bases at V and 7 bases at J, with 13 bases between the two ends.

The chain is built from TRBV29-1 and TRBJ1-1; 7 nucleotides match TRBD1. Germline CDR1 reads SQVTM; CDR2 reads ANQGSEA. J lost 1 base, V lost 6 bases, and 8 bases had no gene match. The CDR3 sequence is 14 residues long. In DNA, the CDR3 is TGCAGCGTGATGCCAGAGGGGGCGAACACTGAAGCTTTCTTT. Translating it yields CSVMPEGANTEAFF.

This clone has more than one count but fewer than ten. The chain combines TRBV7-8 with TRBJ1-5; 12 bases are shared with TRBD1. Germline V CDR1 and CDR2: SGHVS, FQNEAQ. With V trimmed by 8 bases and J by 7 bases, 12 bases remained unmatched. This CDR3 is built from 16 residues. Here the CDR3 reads CASAPRGTGGGQPQHF. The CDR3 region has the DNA TGTGCCAGCGCCCCCCGCGGGACAGGGGGCGGGCAGCCCCAGCATTTT.

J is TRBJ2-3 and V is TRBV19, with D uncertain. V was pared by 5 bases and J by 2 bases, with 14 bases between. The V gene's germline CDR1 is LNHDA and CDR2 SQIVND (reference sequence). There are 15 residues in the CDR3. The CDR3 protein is CASSPTTLITDTQYF. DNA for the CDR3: TGTGCCAGTAGTCCAACCACTCTGATCACAGATACGCAGTATTTT.

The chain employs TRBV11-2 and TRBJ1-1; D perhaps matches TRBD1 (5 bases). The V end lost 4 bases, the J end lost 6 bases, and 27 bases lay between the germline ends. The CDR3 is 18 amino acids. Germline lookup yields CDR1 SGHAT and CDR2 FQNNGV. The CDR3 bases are TGTGCCAGCAGCTCCCTAACCCCTGGGGACCGGACTAAACCTGAAGCTTTCTTT. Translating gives CASSSLTPGDRTKPEAFF.

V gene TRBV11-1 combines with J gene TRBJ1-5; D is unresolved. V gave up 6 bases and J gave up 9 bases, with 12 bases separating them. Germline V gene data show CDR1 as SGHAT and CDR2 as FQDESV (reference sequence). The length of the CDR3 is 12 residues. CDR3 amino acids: CASSLEGGPQHF. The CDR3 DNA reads TGTGCCAGCAGTCTTGAGGGAGGGCCCCAGCATTTT.

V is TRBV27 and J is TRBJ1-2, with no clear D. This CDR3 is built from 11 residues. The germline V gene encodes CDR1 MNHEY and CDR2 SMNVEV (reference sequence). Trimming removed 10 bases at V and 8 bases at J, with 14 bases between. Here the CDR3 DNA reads TGTGCCACCTGGGAGGGAGGAGGCTACACCTTC. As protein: CATWEGGGYTF.

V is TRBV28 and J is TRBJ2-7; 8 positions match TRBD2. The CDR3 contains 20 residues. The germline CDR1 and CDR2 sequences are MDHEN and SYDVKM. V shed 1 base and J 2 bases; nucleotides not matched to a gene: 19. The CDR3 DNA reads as TGTGCCAGCAGTTTATTTGTCCGACTTTTGGGTAGCGGGACTACCTACGAGCAGTACTTC. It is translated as CASSLFVRLLGSGTTYEQYF.

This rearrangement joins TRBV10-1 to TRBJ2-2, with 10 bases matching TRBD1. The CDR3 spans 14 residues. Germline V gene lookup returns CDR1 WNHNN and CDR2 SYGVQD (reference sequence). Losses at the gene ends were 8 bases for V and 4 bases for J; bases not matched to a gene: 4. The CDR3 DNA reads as TGCGCCAGCTCCAGGGACAGGGGCACCGGGGAGCTGTTTTTT. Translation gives CASSRDRGTGELFF.

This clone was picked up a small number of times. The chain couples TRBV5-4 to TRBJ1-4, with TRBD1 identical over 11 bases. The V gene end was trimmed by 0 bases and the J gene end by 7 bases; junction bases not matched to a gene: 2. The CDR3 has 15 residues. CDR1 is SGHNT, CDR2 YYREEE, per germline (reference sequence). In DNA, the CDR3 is TGTGCCAGCAGCTTGGACGGGACAGGGGGTGAAAAACTGTTTTTT. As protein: CASSLDGTGGEKLFF.

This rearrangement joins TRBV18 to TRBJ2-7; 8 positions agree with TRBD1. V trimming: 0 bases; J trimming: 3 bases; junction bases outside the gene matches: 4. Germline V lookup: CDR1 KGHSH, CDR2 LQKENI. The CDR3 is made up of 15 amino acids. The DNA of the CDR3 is TGTGCCAGCTCACCACCAGCACAGGGGGACTACGAGCAGTACTTC. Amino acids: CASSPPAQGDYEQYF. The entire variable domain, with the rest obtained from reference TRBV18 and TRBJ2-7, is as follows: NAGVMQNPRHLVRRRGQEARLRCSPMKGHSHVYWYRQLPEEGLKFMVYLQKENIIDESGMPKERFSAEFPKEGPSILRIQQVVRGDSAAYFCASSPPAQGDYEQYFGPGTRLTVT.

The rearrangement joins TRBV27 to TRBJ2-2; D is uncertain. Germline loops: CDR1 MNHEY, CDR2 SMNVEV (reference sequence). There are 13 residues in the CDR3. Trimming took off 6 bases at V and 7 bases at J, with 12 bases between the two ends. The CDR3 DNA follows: TGTGCCAGCAGCCTTCATTCGATCGGGGAGCTGTTTTTT. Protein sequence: CASSLHSIGELFF.

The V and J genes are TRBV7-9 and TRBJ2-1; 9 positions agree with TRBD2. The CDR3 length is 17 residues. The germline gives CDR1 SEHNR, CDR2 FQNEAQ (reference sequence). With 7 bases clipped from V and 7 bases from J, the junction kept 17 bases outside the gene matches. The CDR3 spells CASIPRGGGAGGNEQFF. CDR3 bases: TGTGCCAGCATCCCGCGAGGGGGGGGAGCGGGAGGAAATGAGCAGTTCTTC.

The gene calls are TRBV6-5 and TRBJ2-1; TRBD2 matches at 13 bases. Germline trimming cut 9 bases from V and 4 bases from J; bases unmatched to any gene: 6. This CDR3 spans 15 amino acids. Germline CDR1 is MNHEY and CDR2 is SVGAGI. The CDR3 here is CASRGGLAGYNEQFF. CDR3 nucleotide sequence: TGTGCCAGTCGTGGGGGACTAGCGGGATACAATGAGCAGTTCTTC.